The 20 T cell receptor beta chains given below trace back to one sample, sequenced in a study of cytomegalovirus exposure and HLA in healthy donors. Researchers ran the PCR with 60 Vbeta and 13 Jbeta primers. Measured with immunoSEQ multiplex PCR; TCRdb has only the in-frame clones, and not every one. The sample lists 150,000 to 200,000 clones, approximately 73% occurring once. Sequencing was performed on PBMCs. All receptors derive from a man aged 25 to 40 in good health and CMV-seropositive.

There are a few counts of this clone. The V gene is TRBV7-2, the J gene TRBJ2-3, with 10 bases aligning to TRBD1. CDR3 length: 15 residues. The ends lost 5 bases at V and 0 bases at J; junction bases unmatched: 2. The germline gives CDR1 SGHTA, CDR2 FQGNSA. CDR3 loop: CASSRGQGSTDTQYF. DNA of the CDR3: TGTGCCAGCAGCCGGGGACAGGGGAGCACAGATACGCAGTATTTT. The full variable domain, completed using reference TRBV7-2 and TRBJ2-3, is GAGVSQSPSNKVTEKGKDVELRCDPISGHTALYWYRQSLGQGLEFLIYFQGNSAPDKSGLPSDRFSAERTGGSVSTLTIQRTQQEDSAVYLCASSRGQGSTDTQYFGPGTRLTVL.

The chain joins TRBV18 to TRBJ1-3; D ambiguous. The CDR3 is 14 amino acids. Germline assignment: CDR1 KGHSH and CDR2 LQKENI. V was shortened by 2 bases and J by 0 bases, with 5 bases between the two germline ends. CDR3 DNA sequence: TGTGCCAGCTCACCAGACAACTCTGGAAACACCATATATTTT. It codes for CASSPDNSGNTIYF.

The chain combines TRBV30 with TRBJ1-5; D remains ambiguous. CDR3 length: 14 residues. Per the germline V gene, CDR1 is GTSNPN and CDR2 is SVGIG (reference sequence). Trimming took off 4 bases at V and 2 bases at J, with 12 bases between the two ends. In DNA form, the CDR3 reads TGTGCCTGGATGCCGCGGGTCGGCAATCAGCCCCAGCATTTT. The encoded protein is CAWMPRVGNQPQHF.

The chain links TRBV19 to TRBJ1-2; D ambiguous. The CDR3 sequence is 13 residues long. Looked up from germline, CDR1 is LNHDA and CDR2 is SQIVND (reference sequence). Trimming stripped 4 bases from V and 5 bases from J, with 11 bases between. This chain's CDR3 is CASSTGGLYGYTF. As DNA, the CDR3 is TGTGCCAGTAGTACCGGAGGACTGTATGGCTACACCTTC.

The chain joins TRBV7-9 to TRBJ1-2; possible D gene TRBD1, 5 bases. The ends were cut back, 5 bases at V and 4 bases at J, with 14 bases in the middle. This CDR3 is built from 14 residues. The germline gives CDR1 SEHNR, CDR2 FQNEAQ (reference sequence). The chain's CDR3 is CASSPGSLAYGYTF. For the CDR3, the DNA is TGTGCCAGCAGCCCAGGGTCCCTCGCCTATGGCTACACCTTC.

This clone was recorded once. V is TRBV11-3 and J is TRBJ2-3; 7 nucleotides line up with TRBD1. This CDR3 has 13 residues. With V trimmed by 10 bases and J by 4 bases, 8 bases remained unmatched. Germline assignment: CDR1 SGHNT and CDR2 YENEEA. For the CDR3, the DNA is TGTGCCACATTTGACAGGGAAGCAGATACGCAGTATTTT. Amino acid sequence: CATFDREADTQYF.

The CDR3 nucleotides read TGCGCCAGCAGCCTAATAGCGGGAGGAACCTACGAGCAGTACTTC. Translated: CASSLIAGGTYEQYF. The rearrangement joins TRBV5-1 to TRBJ2-7, with 10 bases lining up with TRBD2. The CDR3 has 15 amino acids. Germline lookup yields CDR1 SGHRS and CDR2 YFSETQ. V lost 4 bases and J lost 2; bases outside the gene matches: 6.

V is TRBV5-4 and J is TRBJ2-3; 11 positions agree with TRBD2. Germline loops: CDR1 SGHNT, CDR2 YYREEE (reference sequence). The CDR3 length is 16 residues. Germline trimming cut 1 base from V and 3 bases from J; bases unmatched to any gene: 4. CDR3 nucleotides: TGTGCCAGCAGCTTGACTAGCGGGAGTTTTACAGATACGCAGTATTTT. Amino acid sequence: CASSLTSGSFTDTQYF.

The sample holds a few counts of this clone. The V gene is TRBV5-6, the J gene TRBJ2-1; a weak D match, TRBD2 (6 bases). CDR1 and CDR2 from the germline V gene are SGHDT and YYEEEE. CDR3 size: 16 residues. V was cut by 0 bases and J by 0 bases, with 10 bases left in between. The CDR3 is CASSLGRGPSYNEQFF. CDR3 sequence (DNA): TGTGCCAGCAGCTTGGGGCGGGGCCCCTCCTACAATGAGCAGTTCTTC.

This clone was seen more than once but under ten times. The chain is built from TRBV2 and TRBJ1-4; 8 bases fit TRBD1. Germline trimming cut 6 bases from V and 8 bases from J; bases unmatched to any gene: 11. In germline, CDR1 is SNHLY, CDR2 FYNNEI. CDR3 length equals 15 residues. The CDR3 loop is CASRDQGARGEKLFF. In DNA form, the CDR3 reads TGTGCCAGCAGGGATCAGGGGGCGCGAGGGGAAAAACTGTTTTTT.

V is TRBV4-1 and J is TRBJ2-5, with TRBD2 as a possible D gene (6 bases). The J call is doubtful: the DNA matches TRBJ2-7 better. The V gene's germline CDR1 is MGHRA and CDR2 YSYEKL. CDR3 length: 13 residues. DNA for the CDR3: TGCGCCAGCAGTCCCCTAGCGAACTACGAGCAGTACTTC. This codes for CASSPLANYEQYF.

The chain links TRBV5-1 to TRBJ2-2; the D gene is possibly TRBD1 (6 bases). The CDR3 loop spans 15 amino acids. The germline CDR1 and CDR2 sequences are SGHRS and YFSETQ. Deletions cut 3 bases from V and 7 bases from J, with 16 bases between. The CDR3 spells CASSWGHDDYGELFF. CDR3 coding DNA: TGCGCCAGCAGCTGGGGGCATGACGACTACGGGGAGCTGTTTTTT.

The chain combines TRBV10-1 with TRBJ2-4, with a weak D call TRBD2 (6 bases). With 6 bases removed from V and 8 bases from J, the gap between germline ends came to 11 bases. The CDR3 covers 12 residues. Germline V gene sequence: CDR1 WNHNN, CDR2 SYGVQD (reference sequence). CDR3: CASRGGRHIQYF. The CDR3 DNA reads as TGCGCCAGCAGGGGGGGTCGGCACATTCAGTACTTC.

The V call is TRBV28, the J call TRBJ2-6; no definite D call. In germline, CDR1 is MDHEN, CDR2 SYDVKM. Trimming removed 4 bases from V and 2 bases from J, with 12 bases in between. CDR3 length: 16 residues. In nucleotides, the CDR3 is TGTGCCAGCAGTTCATTAAGTGGGCCTGGGGCCAACGTCCTGACTTTC. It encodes CASSSLSGPGANVLTF.

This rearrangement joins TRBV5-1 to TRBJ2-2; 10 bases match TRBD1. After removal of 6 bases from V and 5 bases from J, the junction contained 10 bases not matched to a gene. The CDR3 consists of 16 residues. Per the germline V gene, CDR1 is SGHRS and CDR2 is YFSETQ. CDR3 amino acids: CASTQHGQGETGELFF. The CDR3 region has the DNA TGCGCCAGCACCCAACACGGACAGGGGGAAACCGGGGAGCTGTTTTTT. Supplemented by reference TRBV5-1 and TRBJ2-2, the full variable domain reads KAGVTQTPRYLIKTRGQQVTLSCSPISGHRSVSWYQQTPGQGLQFLFEYFSETQRNKGNFPGRFSGRQFSNSRSEMNVSTLELGDSALYLCASTQHGQGETGELFFGEGSRLTVL.

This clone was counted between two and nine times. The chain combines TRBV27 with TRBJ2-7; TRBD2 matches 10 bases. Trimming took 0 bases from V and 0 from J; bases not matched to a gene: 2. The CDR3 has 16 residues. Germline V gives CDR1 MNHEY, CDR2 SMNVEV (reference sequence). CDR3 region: CASSLSPSGSSYEQYF. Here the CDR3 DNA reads TGTGCCAGCAGTTTATCGCCTAGCGGGAGCTCCTACGAGCAGTACTTC.

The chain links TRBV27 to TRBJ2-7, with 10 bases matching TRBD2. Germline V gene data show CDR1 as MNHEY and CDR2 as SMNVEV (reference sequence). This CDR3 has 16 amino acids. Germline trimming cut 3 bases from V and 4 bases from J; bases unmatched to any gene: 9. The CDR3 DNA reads TGTGCCAGCAGTTTCCAACTAGCGGGACCCTCATACGAGCAGTACTTC. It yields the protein CASSFQLAGPSYEQYF.

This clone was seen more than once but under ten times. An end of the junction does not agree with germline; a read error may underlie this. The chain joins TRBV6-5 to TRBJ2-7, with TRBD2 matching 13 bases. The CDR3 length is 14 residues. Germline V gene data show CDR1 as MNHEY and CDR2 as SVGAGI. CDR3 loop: CASSPDLVLAGGTF. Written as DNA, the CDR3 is TGTGCCAGCAGCCCTGATTTGGTACTAGCGGGAGGGACATTC.

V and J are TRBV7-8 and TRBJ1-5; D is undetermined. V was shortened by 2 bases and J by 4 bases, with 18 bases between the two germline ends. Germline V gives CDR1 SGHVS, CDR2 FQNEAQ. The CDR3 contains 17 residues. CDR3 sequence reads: CASSLYKVGSLNQPQHF. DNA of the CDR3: TGTGCCAGCAGCTTATACAAAGTCGGGTCTCTAAATCAGCCCCAGCATTTT. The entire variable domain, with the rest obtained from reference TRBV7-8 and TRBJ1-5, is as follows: GAGVSQSPRYKVAKRGQDVALRCDPISGHVSLFWYQQALGQGPEFLTYFQNEAQLDKSGLPSDRFFAERPEGSVSTLKIQRTQQEDSAVYLCASSLYKVGSLNQPQHFGDGTRLSIL.

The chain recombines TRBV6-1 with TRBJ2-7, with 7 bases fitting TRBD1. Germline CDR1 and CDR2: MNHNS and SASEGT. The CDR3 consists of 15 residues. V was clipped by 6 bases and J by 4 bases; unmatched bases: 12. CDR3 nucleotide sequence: TGTGCCAGCAGCACCCCCCTTAGGGACAGATACGAGCAGTACTTC. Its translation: CASSTPLRDRYEQYF.